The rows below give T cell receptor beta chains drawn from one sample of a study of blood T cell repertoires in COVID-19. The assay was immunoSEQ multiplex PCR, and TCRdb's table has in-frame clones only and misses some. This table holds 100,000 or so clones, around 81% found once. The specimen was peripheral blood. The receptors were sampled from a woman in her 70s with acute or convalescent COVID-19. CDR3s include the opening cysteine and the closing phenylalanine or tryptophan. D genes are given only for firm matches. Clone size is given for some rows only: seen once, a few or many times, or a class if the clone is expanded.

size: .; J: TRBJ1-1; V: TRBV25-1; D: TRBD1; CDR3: CASSEQGQGATEAFF; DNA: TGTGCCAGCAGTGAACAGGGACAGGGGGCCACTGAAGCTTTCTTT
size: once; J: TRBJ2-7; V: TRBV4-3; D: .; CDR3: CASSQERGFEQYF; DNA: TGCGCCAGCAGCCAAGAACGAGGGTTCGAGCAGTACTTC
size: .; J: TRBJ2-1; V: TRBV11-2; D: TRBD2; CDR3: CASSLGWEGRGYEQFF; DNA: TGTGCCAGCAGCTTAGGTTGGGAGGGCCGAGGGTATGAGCAGTTCTTC
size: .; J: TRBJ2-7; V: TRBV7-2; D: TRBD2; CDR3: CASSPSSGDSYEQYF; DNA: TGTGCCAGCAGCCCATCTAGCGGGGACTCCTACGAGCAGTACTTC
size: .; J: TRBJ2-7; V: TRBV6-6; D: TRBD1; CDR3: CASSETGVPSEQYF; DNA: TGTGCCAGCAGCGAAACAGGGGTCCCCTCCGAGCAGTACTTC
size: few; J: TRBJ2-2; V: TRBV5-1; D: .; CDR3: CASLSENTGELFF; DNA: TGCGCCAGCCTTAGCGAGAACACCGGGGAGCTGTTTTTT
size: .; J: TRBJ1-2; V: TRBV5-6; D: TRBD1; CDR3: CASSFKQGDYGYTF; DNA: TGTGCCAGCAGCTTTAAACAGGGGGACTATGGCTACACCTTC
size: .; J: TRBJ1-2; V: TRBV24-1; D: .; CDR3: CATSDVDSLWGYTF; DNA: TGTGCCACCAGTGATGTGGACAGCCTTTGGGGCTACACCTTC
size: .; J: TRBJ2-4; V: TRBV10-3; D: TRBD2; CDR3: CAISESLGTSGGQTKNIQYF; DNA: TGTGCCATCAGTGAGTCCCTGGGGACTAGCGGGGGGCAGACCAAAAACATTCAGTACTTC
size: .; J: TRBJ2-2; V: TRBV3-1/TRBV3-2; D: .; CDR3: CASSLLANTGELFF; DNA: TGTGCCAGCAGCCTACTAGCGAACACCGGGGAGCTGTTTTTT
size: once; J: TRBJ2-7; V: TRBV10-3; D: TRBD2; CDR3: CAISLSGGDYEQYF; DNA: TGTGCCATCAGCCTTAGCGGGGGAGACTACGAGCAGTACTTC
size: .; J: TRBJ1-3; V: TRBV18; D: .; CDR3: CASSPPDSYSGNTIYF; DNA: TGTGCCAGCTCACCCCCGGACAGTTACTCTGGAAACACCATATATTTT
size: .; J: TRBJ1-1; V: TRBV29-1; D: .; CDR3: CSVITGMNTEAFF; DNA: TGCAGCGTTATCACAGGCATGAACACTGAAGCTTTCTTT
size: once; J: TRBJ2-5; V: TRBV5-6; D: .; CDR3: CASSSGDRFFQETQYF; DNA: TGTGCCAGCAGCTCGGGGGACCGCTTCTTTCAAGAGACCCAGTACTTC
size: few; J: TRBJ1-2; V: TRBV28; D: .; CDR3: CASSLFPTIDRIGYTF; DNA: TGTGCCAGCAGTTTATTCCCCACCATAGACAGGATAGGCTACACCTTC
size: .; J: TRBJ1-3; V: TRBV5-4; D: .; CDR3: CASSLRGTEGTIYF; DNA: TGTGCCAGCAGCTTGAGGGGAACGGAGGGCACCATATATTTT
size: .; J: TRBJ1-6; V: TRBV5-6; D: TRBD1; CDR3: CASSPGGRGSSPLHF; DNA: TGTGCCAGCTCCCCCGGGGGCAGGGGGAGCTCACCCCTCCACTTT
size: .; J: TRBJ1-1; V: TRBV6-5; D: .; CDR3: CASRLSGGRGTEAFF; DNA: TGTGCCAGCAGACTCTCGGGGGGGCGAGGGACTGAAGCTTTCTTT
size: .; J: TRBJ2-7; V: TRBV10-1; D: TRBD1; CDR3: CASSGDRGYEQYF; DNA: TGCGCCAGCAGTGGGGACAGGGGCTACGAGCAGTACTTC
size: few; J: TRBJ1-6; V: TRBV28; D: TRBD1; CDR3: CASSSTGGGSPLHF; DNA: TGTGCCAGCAGTTCCACAGGGGGTGGTTCACCCCTCCACTTT
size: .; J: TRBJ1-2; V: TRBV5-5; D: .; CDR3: CASSLDTGTDYGYTF; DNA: TGTGCCAGCAGCTTGGATACCGGGACTGACTATGGCTACACCTTC
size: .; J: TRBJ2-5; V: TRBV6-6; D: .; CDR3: CASSYQEETQYF; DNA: TGTGCCAGCAGTTACCAGGAAGAGACCCAGTACTTC
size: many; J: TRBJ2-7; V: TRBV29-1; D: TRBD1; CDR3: CSAETGVYEQYF; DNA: TGCAGCGCCGAGACAGGGGTCTACGAGCAGTACTTC
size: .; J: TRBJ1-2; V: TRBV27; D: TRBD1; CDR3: CASSSQDRGVVSYTF; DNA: TGTGCCAGCAGTTCTCAGGACAGGGGCGTGGTAAGCTACACCTTC
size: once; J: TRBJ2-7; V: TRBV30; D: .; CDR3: CAWSGDSYEQYF; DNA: TGTGCCTGGAGTGGAGATTCCTACGAGCAGTACTTC
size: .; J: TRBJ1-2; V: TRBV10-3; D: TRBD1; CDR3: CAISESGQGGDGYTF; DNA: TGTGCCATCAGTGAGTCAGGACAGGGGGGAGATGGCTACACCTTC
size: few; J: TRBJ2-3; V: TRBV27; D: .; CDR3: CASSFRGIYTDTQYF; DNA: TGTGCCAGCAGTTTTAGAGGGATTTACACAGATACGCAGTATTTT
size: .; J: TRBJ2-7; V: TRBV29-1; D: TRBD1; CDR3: CSITTGGFSDEQYF; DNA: TGCAGCATCACGACAGGGGGCTTTTCGGACGAGCAGTACTTC
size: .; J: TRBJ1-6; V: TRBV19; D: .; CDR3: CASSIVEPGKPPLHF; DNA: TGTGCCAGTAGTATAGTCGAGCCGGGAAAACCACCCCTCCACTTT
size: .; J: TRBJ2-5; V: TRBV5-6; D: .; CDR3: CASSLTRGGETQYF; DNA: TGTGCCAGCAGCCTGACCAGGGGTGGGGAGACCCAGTACTTC
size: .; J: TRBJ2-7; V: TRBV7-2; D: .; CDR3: CASSLGRVTYEQYF; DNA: TGTGCCAGCAGCTTAGGCAGGGTCACCTACGAGCAGTACTTC
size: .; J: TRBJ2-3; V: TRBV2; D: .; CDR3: CASRPGRSTDTQYF; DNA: TGTGCCAGCAGGCCGGGAAGGAGCACAGATACGCAGTATTTT
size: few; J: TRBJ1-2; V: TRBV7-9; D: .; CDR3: CASSLAGFGHYGYTF; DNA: TGTGCCAGCAGCTTAGCGGGTTTTGGGCACTATGGCTACACCTTC
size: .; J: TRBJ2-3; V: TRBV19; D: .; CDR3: CASRLRGTTDTQYF; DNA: TGTGCCAGTAGGCTTCGGGGGACCACAGATACGCAGTATTTT
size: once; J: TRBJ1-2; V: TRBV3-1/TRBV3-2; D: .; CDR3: CASSQAAVLLYGYTF; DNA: TGTGCCAGCAGCCAAGCCGCGGTCCTCCTCTATGGCTACACCTTC
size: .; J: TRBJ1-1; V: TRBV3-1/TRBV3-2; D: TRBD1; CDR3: CASSQGGGTANTEAFF; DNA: TGTGCCAGCAGCCAAGGTGGGGGGACAGCGAACACTGAAGCTTTCTTT
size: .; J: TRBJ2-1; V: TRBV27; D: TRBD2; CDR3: CASSNRVGTSGRGGNEQFF; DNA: TGTGCCAGCAGTAACAGGGTAGGGACTAGCGGGCGAGGGGGGAATGAGCAGTTCTTC
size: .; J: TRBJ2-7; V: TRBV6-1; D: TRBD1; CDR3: CASREGTAYEQYF; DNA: TGTGCCAGCAGGGAAGGGACAGCCTACGAGCAGTACTTC
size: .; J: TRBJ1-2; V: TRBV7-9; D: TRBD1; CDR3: CASSLGGQGGYGYTF; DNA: TGTGCCAGCAGCTTAGGTGGACAGGGAGGCTATGGCTACACCTTC
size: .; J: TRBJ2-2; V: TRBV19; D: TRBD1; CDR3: CASSIRQGGNTGELFF; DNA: TGTGCCAGTAGTATCAGACAGGGCGGGAACACCGGGGAGCTGTTTTTT
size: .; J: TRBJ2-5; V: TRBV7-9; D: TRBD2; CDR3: CASGITGTREETQYF; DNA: TGTGCCAGCGGGATAACCGGGACTAGAGAAGAGACCCAGTACTTC
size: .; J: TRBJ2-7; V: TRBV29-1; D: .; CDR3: CSVVGLGQGIYEQYF; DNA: TGCAGCGTTGTAGGTCTGGGGCAGGGGATTTACGAGCAGTACTTC
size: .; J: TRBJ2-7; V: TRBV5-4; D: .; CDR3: CASSLGTDSYEQYF; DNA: TGTGCCAGCAGCTTGGGGACAGATTCCTACGAGCAGTACTTC
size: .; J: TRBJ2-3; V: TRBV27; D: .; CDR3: CASLEYGGATDTQYF; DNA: TGTGCCAGCCTAGAATACGGAGGGGCCACAGATACGCAGTATTTT
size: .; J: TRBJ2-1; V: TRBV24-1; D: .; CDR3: CATSPRGLDEQFF; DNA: TGTGCCACCTCCCCCCGAGGGTTGGATGAGCAGTTCTTC
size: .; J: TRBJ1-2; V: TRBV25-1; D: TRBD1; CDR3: CASSVTGGGYGYTF; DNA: TGTGCCAGCAGTGTGACAGGGGGTGGCTATGGCTACACCTTC
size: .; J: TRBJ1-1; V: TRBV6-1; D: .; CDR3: CASSKEGEAFF; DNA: TGTGCCAGCAGTAAAGAGGGGGAAGCTTTCTTT
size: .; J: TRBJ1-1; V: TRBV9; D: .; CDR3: CASSVDLGSTEAFF; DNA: TGTGCCAGCAGCGTAGATCTGGGGAGCACTGAAGCTTTCTTT
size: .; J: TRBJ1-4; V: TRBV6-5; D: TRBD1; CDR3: CASSQGQGLVEKLFF; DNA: TGTGCCAGCAGCCAAGGACAGGGGTTGGTTGAAAAACTGTTTTTT
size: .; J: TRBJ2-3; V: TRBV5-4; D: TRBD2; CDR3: CASSLLAGLRTDTQYF; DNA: TGTGCCAGCAGCTTACTAGCGGGACTGCGCACAGATACGCAGTATTTT
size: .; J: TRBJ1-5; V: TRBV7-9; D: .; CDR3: CASSSTTDLQPQHF; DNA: TGTGCCAGCAGCTCGACTACCGACCTACAGCCCCAGCATTTT
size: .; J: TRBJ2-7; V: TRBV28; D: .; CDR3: CASSSHTRSYEQYF; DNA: TGTGCCAGCAGTTCCCACACCCGCTCCTACGAGCAGTACTTC
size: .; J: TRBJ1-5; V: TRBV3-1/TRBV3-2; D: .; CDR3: CASSQIGERNQPQHF; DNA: TGTGCCAGCAGCCAAATAGGGGAAAGGAATCAGCCCCAGCATTTT
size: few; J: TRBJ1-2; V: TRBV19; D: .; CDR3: CASSPRGGADYGYTF; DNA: TGTGCCAGTAGTCCCCGTGGGGGGGCGGACTATGGCTACACCTTC
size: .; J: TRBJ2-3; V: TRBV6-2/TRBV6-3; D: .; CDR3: CASSYRRRGDTDTQYF; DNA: TGTGCCAGCAGTTACCGGCGCAGGGGAGACACAGATACGCAGTATTTT
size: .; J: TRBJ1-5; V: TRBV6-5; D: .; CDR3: CASRNRQGNQPQHF; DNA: TGTGCCAGCAGAAATCGACAGGGCAATCAGCCCCAGCATTTT
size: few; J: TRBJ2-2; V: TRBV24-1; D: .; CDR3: CATSQATGELFF; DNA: TGTGCCACCTCACAGGCCACCGGGGAGCTGTTTTTT
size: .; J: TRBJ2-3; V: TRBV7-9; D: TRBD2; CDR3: CASSFPTSGAKLYF; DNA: TGTGCCAGCAGCTTTCCGACTAGCGGGGCCAAGCTGTATTTT
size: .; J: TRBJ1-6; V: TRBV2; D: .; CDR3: CASRADWTDNSPLHF; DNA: TGTGCCAGCAGAGCCGATTGGACAGATAATTCACCCCTCCACTTT